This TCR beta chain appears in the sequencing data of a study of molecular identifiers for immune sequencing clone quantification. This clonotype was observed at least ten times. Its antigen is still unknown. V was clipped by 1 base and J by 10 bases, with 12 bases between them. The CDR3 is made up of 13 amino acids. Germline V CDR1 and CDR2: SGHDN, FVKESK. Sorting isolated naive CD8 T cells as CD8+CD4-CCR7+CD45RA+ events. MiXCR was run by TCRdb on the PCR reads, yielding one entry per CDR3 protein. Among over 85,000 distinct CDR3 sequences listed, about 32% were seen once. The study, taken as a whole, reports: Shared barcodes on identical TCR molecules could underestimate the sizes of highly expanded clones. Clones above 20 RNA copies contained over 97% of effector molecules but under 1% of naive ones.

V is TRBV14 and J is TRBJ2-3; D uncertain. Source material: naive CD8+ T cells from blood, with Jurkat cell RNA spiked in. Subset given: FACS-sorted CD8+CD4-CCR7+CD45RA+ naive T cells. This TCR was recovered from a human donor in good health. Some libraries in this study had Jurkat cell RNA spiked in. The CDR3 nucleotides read TGTGCCAGCAGCCAAGTGAAGGGCGGTTCGCAGTATTTT. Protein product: CASSQVKGGSQYF.